This paragraph reports one TCR beta chain. This entry belongs to a study of blood T cell repertoires in COVID-19. In the study overall: Sources were T cells, B-cell-depleted T cells, or PBMCs; the material itself was cDNA or gDNA.

Authors' processing steps: How many nucleated cells were present was estimated from reference gene primer amplification. TCRdb's copy holds only in-frame clones and misses some; the assay was immunoSEQ multiplex PCR. That table supplies the V and J calls and clone size; D and trimming were determined from the DNA. The sample yields just under 80,000 clones, roughly 84% seen once. The germline gives CDR1 KGHDR, CDR2 SFDVKD. With V trimmed by 3 bases and J by 6 bases, 8 bases remained unmatched. The CDR3 consists of 16 residues. The sequenced sample consisted of peripheral blood. The clonotype comes from a human donor in a cohort sampled during active COVID-19. The chain carries TRBV24-1 and TRBJ2-1; TRBD1 matches at 9 bases. The CDR3 coding sequence is TGTGCCACCAGTGATGCCACAGGGGGCCGTAGCAATGAGCAGTTCTTC. Amino acids: CATSDATGGRSNEQFF.